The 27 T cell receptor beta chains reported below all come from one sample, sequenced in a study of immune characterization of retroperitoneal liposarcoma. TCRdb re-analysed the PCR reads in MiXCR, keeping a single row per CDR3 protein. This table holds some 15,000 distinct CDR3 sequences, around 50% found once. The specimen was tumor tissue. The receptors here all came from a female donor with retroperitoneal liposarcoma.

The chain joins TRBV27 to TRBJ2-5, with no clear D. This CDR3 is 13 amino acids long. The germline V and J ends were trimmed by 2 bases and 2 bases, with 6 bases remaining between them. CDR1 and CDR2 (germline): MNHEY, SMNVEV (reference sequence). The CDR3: CASSLNGQETQYF. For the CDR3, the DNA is TGTGCCAGCAGTTTAAACGGACAAGAGACCCAGTACTTC.

The CDR3 DNA follows: TGTGCCAGCAGTGAATTAGCGGGGGGGCCAGATACGCAGTATTTT. This sequence encodes CASSELAGGPDTQYF. The chain couples TRBV6-1 to TRBJ2-3, with 11 bases identical to TRBD2. V shed 2 bases and J 4 bases; nucleotides not matched to a gene: 2. The CDR3 length is 15 residues. Per germline, CDR1 MNHNS and CDR2 SASEGT.

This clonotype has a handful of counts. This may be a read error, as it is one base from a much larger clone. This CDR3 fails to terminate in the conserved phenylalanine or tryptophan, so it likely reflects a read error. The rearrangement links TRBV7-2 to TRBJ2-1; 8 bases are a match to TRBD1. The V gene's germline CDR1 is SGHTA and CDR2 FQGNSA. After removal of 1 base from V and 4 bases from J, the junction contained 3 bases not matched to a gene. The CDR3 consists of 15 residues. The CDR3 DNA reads TGTGCCAGCAGCTTAGATACAGGGGGGTACAATGAGCAGTTCTCC. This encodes CASSLDTGGYNEQFS.

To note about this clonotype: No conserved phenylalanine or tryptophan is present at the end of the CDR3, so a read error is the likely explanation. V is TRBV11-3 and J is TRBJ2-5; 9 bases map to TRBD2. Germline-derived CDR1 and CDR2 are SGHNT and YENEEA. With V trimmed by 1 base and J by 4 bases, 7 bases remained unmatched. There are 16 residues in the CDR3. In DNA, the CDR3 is TGTGCCAGCAGCTTAGTTGTGCGGGAGGGCCGAGAGACCCAGTACTCC. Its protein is CASSLVVREGRETQYS.

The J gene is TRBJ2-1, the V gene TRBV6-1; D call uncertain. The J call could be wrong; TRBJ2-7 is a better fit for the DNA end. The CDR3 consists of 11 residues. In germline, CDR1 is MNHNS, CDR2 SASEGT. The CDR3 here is CASSSHNEQYF. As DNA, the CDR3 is TGTGCCAGCAGTTCACACAATGAGCAGTACTTC.

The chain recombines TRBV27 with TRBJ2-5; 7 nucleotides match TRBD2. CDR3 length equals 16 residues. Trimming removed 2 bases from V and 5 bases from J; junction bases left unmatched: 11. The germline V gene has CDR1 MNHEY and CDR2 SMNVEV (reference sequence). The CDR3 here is CASSLDAGVDVETQYF. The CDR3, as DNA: TGTGCCAGCAGTTTAGACGCGGGAGTAGATGTGGAGACCCAGTACTTC.

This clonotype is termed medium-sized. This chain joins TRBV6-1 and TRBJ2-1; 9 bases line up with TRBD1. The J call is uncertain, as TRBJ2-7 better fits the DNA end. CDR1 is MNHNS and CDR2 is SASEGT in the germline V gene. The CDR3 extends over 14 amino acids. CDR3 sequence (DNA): TGTGCCAGCAGTAGTCGACAGGGGGGAAGCGGGCAGTACTTC. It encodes CASSSRQGGSGQYF.

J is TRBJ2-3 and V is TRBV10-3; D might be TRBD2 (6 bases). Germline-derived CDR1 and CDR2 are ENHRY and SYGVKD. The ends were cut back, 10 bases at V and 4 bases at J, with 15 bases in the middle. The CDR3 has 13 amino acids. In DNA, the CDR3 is TGTGCCACCGGAGGGGAGTCCGCAGATACGCAGTATTTT. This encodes CATGGESADTQYF.

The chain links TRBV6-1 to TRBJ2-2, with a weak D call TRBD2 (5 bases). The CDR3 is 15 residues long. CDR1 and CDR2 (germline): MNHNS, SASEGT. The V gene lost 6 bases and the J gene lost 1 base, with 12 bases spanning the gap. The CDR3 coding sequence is TGTGCCAGCAGCGAACTAGTGGGGAACACCGGGGAGCTGTTTTTT. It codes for CASSELVGNTGELFF.

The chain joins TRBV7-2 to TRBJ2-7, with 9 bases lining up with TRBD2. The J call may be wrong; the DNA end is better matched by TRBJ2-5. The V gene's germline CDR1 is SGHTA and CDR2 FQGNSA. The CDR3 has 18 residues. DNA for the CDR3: TGTGCCAGCACCCCCCCCCCCTCGCTAGCGGGGATGCAAGAGACCCAGTACTTC. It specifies CASTPPPSLAGMQETQYF.

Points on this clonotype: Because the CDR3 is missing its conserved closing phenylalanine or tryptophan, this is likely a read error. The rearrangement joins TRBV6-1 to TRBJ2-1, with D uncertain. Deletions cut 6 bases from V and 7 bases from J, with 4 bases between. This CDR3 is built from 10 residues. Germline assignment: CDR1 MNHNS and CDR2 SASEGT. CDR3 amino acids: CASRGNEQFL. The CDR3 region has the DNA TGTGCCAGCAGGGGAAATGAGCAGTTCTTA.

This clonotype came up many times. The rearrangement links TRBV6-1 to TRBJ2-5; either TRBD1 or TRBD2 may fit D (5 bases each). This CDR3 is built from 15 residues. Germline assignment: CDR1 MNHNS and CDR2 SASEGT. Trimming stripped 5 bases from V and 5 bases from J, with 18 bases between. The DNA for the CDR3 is TGTGCCAGCAGTCACCGGGACGCGTGGAGTGAGACCCAGTACTTC. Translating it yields CASSHRDAWSETQYF.

As DNA, the CDR3 is TGTGCCAGCAGTGACAGTGGAGACGAGCAGTACTTC. Amino acids: CASSDSGDEQYF. The V call is TRBV25-1, the J call TRBJ2-1; D uncertain. The DNA end is more similar to TRBJ2-7, so the J call may be wrong. The CDR3 spans 12 residues. Germline-derived CDR1 and CDR2 are MGHDK and SYGVNS.

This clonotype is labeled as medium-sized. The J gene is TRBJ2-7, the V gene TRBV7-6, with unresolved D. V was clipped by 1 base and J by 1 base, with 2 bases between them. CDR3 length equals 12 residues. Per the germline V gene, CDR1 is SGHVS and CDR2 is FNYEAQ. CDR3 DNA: TGTGCCAGCAGCTTAGTTTCCTACGAGCAGTACTTC. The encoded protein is CASSLVSYEQYF.

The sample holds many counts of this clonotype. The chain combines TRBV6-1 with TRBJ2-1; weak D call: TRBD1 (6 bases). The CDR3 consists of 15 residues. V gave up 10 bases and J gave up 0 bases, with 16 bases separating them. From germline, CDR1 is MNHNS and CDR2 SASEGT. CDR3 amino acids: CATRNRDSSYNEQFF. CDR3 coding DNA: TGTGCCACCCGAAACAGGGATAGCTCCTACAATGAGCAGTTCTTC.

The CDR3 here is CASSPGGAGKRYEQFF. In DNA form, the CDR3 reads TGTGCCAGCAGCCCGGGGGGGGCTGGGAAGCGATACGAGCAGTTCTTC. This chain uses TRBV7-2 with TRBJ2-4; 8 bases match TRBD2. The closer fit of TRBJ2-1 to the DNA end suggests the J call may be wrong. Per the germline V gene, CDR1 is SGHTA and CDR2 is FQGNSA. This CDR3 comprises 16 residues.

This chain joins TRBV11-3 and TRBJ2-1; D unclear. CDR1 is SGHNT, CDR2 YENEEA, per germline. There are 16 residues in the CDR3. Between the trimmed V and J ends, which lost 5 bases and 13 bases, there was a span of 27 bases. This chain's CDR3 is CASSARPLMGKETQFF. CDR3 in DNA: TGTGCCAGCAGCGCCCGGCCGCTTATGGGGAAAGAGACCCAGTTCTTC. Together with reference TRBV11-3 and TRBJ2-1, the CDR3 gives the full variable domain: EAGVVQSPRYKIIEKKQPVAFWCNPISGHNTLYWYLQNLGQGPELLIRYENEEAVDDSQLPKDRFSAERLKGVDSTLKIQPAELGDSAVYLCASSARPLMGKETQFFGPGTRLTVL.

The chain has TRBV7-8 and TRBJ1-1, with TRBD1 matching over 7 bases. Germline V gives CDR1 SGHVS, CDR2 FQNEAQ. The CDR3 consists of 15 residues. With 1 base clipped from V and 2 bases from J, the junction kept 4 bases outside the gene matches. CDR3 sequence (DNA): TGTGCCAGCAGCTTAGGGGGGACAGCAAACACTGAAGCTTTCTTT. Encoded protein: CASSLGGTANTEAFF.

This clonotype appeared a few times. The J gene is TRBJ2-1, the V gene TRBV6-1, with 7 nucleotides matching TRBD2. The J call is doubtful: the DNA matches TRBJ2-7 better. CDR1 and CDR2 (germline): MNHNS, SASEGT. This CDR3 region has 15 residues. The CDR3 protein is CASWEGRPTADEQYF. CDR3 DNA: TGTGCCAGCTGGGAGGGTAGGCCAACCGCCGACGAGCAGTACTTC.

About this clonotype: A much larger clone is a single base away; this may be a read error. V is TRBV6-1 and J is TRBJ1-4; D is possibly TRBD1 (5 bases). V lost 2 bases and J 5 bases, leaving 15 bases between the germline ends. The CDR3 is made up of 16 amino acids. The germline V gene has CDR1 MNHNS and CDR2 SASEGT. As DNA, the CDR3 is TGTGCCAGCAGTGAATTCGGGGAGGGGTTAAATGAAAAACTGTTTTTT. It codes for CASSEFGEGLNEKLFF.

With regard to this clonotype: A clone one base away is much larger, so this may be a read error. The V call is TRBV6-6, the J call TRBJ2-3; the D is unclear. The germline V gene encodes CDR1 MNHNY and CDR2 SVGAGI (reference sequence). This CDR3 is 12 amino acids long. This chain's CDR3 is CASSPNTYTQYF. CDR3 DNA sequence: TGTGCCAGCAGTCCGAACACATATACGCAGTATTTT.

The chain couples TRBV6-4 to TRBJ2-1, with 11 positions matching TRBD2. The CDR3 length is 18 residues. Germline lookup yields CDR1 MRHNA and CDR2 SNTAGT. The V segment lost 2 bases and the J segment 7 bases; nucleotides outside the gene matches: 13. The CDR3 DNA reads TGTGCCAGCAGTGACCACGGCTTAGCGGGAGGGCCTAGGAATGAGCAGTTCTTC. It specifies CASSDHGLAGGPRNEQFF.

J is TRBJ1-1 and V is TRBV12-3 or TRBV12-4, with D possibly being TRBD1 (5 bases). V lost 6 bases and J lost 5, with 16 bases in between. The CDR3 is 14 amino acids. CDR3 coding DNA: TGTGCCAGCAGCCGCGGTGGGGCGGGGACTGAAGCTTTCTTT. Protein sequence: CASSRGGAGTEAFF.

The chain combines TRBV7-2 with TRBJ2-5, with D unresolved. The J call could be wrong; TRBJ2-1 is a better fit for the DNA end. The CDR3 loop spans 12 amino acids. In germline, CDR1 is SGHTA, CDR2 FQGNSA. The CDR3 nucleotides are TGTGCCAGCAGCTTAGGTTACAATGAGCAGTTCTTC. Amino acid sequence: CASSLGYNEQFF.

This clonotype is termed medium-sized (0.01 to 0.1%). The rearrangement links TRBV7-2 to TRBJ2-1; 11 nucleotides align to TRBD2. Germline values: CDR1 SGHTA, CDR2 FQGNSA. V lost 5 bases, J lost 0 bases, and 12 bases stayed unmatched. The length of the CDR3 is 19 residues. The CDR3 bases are TGTGCCAGCAGCAGCCCTACTAGCGGGGGTCTGAGCTCCTACAATGAGCAGTTCTTC. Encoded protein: CASSSPTSGGLSSYNEQFF.

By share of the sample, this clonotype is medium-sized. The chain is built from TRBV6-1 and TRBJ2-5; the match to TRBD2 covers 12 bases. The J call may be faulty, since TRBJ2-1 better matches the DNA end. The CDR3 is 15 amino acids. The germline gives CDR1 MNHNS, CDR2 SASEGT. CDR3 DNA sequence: TGTGCCGGAGCCCCGGGACTAGCGGGTGATGGGACCCAGTTCTTC. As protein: CAGAPGLAGDGTQFF.

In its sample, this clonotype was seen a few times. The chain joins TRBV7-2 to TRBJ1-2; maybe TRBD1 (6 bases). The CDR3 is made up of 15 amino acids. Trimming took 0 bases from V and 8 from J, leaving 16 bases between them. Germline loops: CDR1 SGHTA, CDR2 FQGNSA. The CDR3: CASSLALRQGLGYTF. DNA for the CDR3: TGTGCCAGCAGCTTAGCGCTTCGGCAGGGGTTGGGCTACACCTTC.